A single sample gave rise to the 24 T cell receptor beta chains below, sequenced in a study of human T cells and chemical hapten exposure. Each CDR3 protein gets one entry after TCRdb re-called the RACE reads with MiXCR. Altogether just over 95,000 distinct CDR3 sequences are present, about 28% being singletons, with the ten largest covering over 9%. The time point was: patch test 3, about 24 weeks after DPC sensitization. Regarding treatment: therapeutic diphenylcyclopropenone sensitization with weekly scalp DPC. Sequenced material: whole blood, taken in connection with sensitization to the hapten diphenylcyclopropenone (DPC). These receptors originate from a man in his forties with alopecia areata. Some clones in this sample may be carry-over from other donors' samples.

The chain combines TRBV28 with TRBJ2-5; 8 bases are shared with TRBD2. The V gene's germline CDR1 is MDHEN and CDR2 SYDVKM. The CDR3 has 16 amino acids. The trim removed 6 bases at V and 5 bases at J, leaving 14 bases unmatched. CDR3 nucleotide sequence: TGTGCCAGCAGCCTTGCGTCGGGAGGGCATGTGGAGACCCAGTACTTC. Protein sequence: CASSLASGGHVETQYF.

The chain carries TRBV20-1 and TRBJ1-6; 10 bases fit TRBD1. The junction had 4 bases not matched to a gene; V was cut back by 4 bases and J by 1 base. CDR1 DFQATT and CDR2 SNEGSKA come from the germline V gene (reference sequence). The CDR3 runs to 16 residues. CDR3 region: CSAIRTGGSYNSPLHF. The CDR3, as DNA: TGCAGTGCTATTAGGACAGGGGGATCCTATAATTCACCCCTCCACTTT.

This clonotype has more than one count but fewer than ten. For the CDR3, the DNA is TGCAGTGCTATTTACCAGCGGGGTCCCGCTGAGCAGTTCTTC. Residues: CSAIYQRGPAEQFF. The chain carries TRBV20-1 and TRBJ2-1; 7 bases match TRBD2. The CDR3 has 14 amino acids. With 4 bases clipped from V and 9 bases from J, the junction kept 12 bases outside the gene matches. The germline gives CDR1 DFQATT, CDR2 SNEGSKA (reference sequence).

This clonotype turned up a few times. V is TRBV5-1 and J is TRBJ2-3, with 12 bases identical to TRBD1. The CDR3 has 18 amino acids. Germline-derived CDR1 and CDR2 are SGHRS and YFSETQ. Trimming at V came to 4 bases and at J to 2 bases, leaving 11 bases not matched to a gene. The CDR3 nucleotides are TGCGCCAGCAGCCCAGGGACAGGGGGCGCGGTGGCCACAGATACGCAGTATTTT. Translated: CASSPGTGGAVATDTQYF. Using reference TRBV5-1 and TRBJ2-3 for the parts outside the CDR3, the full variable domain is KAGVTQTPRYLIKTRGQQVTLSCSPISGHRSVSWYQQTPGQGLQFLFEYFSETQRNKGNFPGRFSGRQFSNSRSEMNVSTLELGDSALYLCASSPGTGGAVATDTQYFGPGTRLTVL.

This clonotype was seen only a few times. V usage is TRBV15 and J usage is TRBJ2-5; tentatively, D is TRBD2 (6 bases). Germline values: CDR1 LNHNV, CDR2 YYDKDF (reference sequence). The V end lost 1 base, the J end lost 5 bases, and 11 bases lay between the germline ends. This CDR3 has 14 amino acids. The CDR3 here is CATSRGDFEETQYF. In DNA form, the CDR3 reads TGTGCCACCAGCAGAGGGGACTTTGAGGAGACCCAGTACTTC.

The sample holds a few counts of this clonotype. The chain joins TRBV12-3 or TRBV12-4 to TRBJ2-3; D perhaps matches TRBD1 (5 bases). V was trimmed by 3 bases and J by 2 bases, leaving 12 bases between them. The CDR3 covers 15 residues. Written as DNA, the CDR3 is TGTGCCAGCAGTTTTGCCGTGGGGCCCACAGATACGCAGTATTTT. This codes for CASSFAVGPTDTQYF.

This clonotype has just a few counts. This chain links TRBV20-1 with TRBJ2-7; TRBD2 might be the D (6 bases). CDR1 is DFQATT and CDR2 is SNEGSKA in the germline V gene (reference sequence). V lost 0 bases, J lost 3 bases, and 12 bases lay in between. The CDR3 has 14 amino acids. CDR3 sequence: CSARDLAHFYEQYF. The CDR3 bases are TGCAGTGCTAGAGACCTAGCGCACTTCTACGAGCAGTACTTC.

The chain combines TRBV29-1 with TRBJ1-1; TRBD1 agrees at 8 bases. The CDR3 has 13 amino acids. Trimming removed 7 bases from V and 0 bases from J; junction bases left unmatched: 4. The germline V gene encodes CDR1 SQVTM and CDR2 ANQGSEA. The CDR3: CSARQGLNTEAFF. The CDR3 coding sequence is TGCAGCGCCAGACAGGGGCTGAACACTGAAGCTTTCTTT.

The chain employs TRBV18 and TRBJ2-3; D assignment may be TRBD1 or TRBD2 (5 bases each). Germline assignment: CDR1 KGHSH and CDR2 LQKENI. This CDR3 has 16 residues. V lost 3 bases and J lost 0, with 13 bases in between. The CDR3 sequence is CASSPRGLTSTDTQYF. Written as DNA, the CDR3 is TGTGCCAGCTCACCTCGGGGCCTGACTAGCACAGATACGCAGTATTTT.

The genes are TRBV12-3 or TRBV12-4 and TRBJ2-5, with TRBD1 matching over 7 bases. This CDR3 spans 13 amino acids. The trim removed 7 bases at V and 3 bases at J, leaving 5 bases unmatched. CDR3 protein: CASTQGEKETQYF. CDR3 coding DNA: TGTGCCAGCACCCAGGGGGAGAAAGAGACCCAGTACTTC.

This clonotype was observed a few times. The chain has TRBV6-6 and TRBJ2-1; 12 positions match TRBD2. V gave up 3 bases and J gave up 4 bases; unmatched junction bases: 7. This CDR3 has 17 residues. The germline CDR1 and CDR2 sequences are MNHNY and SVGAGI (reference sequence). The CDR3 loop is CASSYRALAGGYNEQFF. CDR3 in DNA: TGTGCCAGCAGTTATAGGGCGCTAGCGGGAGGGTACAATGAGCAGTTCTTC.

This chain links TRBV2 with TRBJ2-3; D uncertain. Trimming cost V 2 bases and J 3 bases, with 9 bases left between them. CDR3 length equals 14 residues. Germline CDR1 and CDR2: SNHLY and FYNNEI. The CDR3 DNA sequence: TGTGCCAGCAGTGAACCCCCCGTGACAGATACGCAGTATTTT. As protein: CASSEPPVTDTQYF.

The V gene is TRBV3-1, the J gene TRBJ2-7; D could derive from TRBD1 or TRBD2 (5 bases each). Trimming pared 1 base from V and 3 bases from J, leaving 13 bases between. The germline CDR1 and CDR2 sequences are LGHDT and YNNKEL (reference sequence). The CDR3 loop spans 15 amino acids. The CDR3 protein is CASSQGHSGHYEQYF. CDR3 coding DNA: TGTGCCAGCAGCCAAGGCCACAGCGGACACTACGAGCAGTACTTC.

The chain couples TRBV12-3 or TRBV12-4 to TRBJ2-6; tentatively, D is TRBD2 (5 bases). Deletions cut 8 bases from V and 1 base from J, with 9 bases between. The CDR3 consists of 14 residues. The CDR3 DNA sequence: TGTGCCAGCGTGAGGGTTTCTGGGGCCAACGTCCTGACTTTC. This codes for CASVRVSGANVLTF.

This chain joins TRBV27 and TRBJ1-1, with a possible D match to TRBD1 (6 bases). Germline CDR1 and CDR2: MNHEY and SMNVEV (reference sequence). This CDR3 comprises 13 residues. V was pared by 2 bases and J by 7 bases, with 11 bases between. CDR3 in DNA: TGTGCCAGCAGTTTAGGGGGCGGGAATGAAGCTTTCTTT. The encoded protein is CASSLGGGNEAFF.

This clonotype has more than one count but fewer than ten. The chain employs TRBV30 and TRBJ1-1, with a tentative D call TRBD1 (6 bases). The germline V gene encodes CDR1 GTSNPN and CDR2 SVGIG (reference sequence). V was clipped by 2 bases and J by 3 bases, with 19 bases between them. The CDR3 consists of 16 residues. For the CDR3, the DNA is TGTGCCTGGAGTTTCACCTCCTACAGGGACGACACTGAAGCTTTCTTT. Its protein product is CAWSFTSYRDDTEAFF.

The chain carries TRBV7-3 and TRBJ2-6; the D is unclear. In germline, CDR1 is SGHTA, CDR2 FQGTGA. The V end lost 6 bases, the J end lost 0 bases, and 9 bases lay between the germline ends. CDR3 length equals 15 residues. The CDR3 DNA reads as TGTGCCAGCAGTCCATCGGACTCTGGGGCCAACGTCCTGACTTTC. Encoded protein: CASSPSDSGANVLTF.

The rearrangement joins TRBV7-8 to TRBJ1-5; D gene unclear. Germline CDR1 and CDR2: SGHVS and FQNEAQ. The CDR3 is 14 amino acids. Trimming removed 5 bases at V and 0 bases at J, with 8 bases between. The DNA for the CDR3 is TGTGCCAGCAGCCCAACGTCTAGCAATCAGCCCCAGCATTTT. Translation: CASSPTSSNQPQHF.

In this sample, this clonotype turned up a few times. This chain uses TRBV12-3 or TRBV12-4 with TRBJ2-3, with D perhaps being TRBD1 or TRBD2 (5 bases each). Deletions cut 5 bases from V and 3 bases from J, with 15 bases between. The CDR3 totals 15 residues. CDR3 amino acids: CASSTLGAQTDTQYF. The DNA of the CDR3 is TGTGCCAGCAGTACACTAGGGGCCCAAACAGATACGCAGTATTTT.

The chain's CDR3 is CASSPPTSGQETQYF. CDR3 nucleotide sequence: TGTGCCAGCAGTCCACCGACTAGCGGCCAAGAGACCCAGTACTTC. The chain couples TRBV28 to TRBJ2-5; TRBD2 aligns across 9 bases. Per germline, CDR1 MDHEN and CDR2 SYDVKM. CDR3 length equals 15 residues. V lost 5 bases and J lost 1; bases outside the gene matches: 5.

This clonotype was observed a handful of times. The CDR3 DNA follows: TGTGCCAGCAGTTTTAAGGGTGGGGGGACAGATACGCAGTATTTT. Translated: CASSFKGGGTDTQYF. The rearrangement uses TRBV28 and TRBJ2-3; a weak D match, TRBD2 (6 bases). The V end was cut by 3 bases, the J end by 3 bases, with 13 bases between. CDR3 length: 15 residues. Germline lookup yields CDR1 MDHEN and CDR2 SYDVKM.

The chain combines TRBV7-2 with TRBJ2-4; TRBD1 is a possible D gene (5 bases). Trimming shortened V by 5 bases and J by 8 bases, and 10 bases separated the two germline ends. CDR1 SGHTA and CDR2 FQGNSA come from the germline V gene. This CDR3 is built from 12 residues. The DNA of the CDR3 is TGTGCCAGCAGCCCCCTAGGGGACATTCAGTACTTC. Protein sequence: CASSPLGDIQYF.

J is TRBJ1-2 and V is TRBV29-1; the D is unclear. The CDR3 loop spans 12 amino acids. The germline gives CDR1 SQVTM, CDR2 ANQGSEA. V lost 0 bases and J lost 7, with 9 bases in between. For the CDR3, the DNA is TGCAGCGTTGAAGATGGAGGGTCTGGCTACACCTTC. This translates into CSVEDGGSGYTF.

The CDR3 protein is CAISGNSDEQYF. CDR3 in DNA: TGTGCCATCAGTGGGAATTCCGACGAGCAGTACTTC. J is TRBJ2-7 and V is TRBV10-3, with unresolved D. Germline CDR1 reads ENHRY; CDR2 reads SYGVKD. This CDR3 is built from 12 residues. V shed 4 bases and J shed 5 bases, with 9 bases lying between them.